Sequencing of this T cell receptor beta chain was carried out in a study of T cells in Graves' hyperthyroidism and ophthalmopathy. Study at large: Peripheral blood was obtained at initial diagnosis, preceding any treatment.

There were TCR beta CDR3 regions amplified from RNA transcripts. Researchers ran a first-round RT-PCR on the TCR CDR3 using the HTBI primer set. TCRdb recomputed calls from the multiplex PCR reads with MiXCR, one row per CDR3 protein. The sample shows 400,000 to 500,000 distinct CDR3 sequences, roughly 14% of them seen only once. The definition of stable Graves' hyperthyroidism was no ophthalmopathy progression within 18 months. Disease duration under 2 months; hyperthyroidism patients were aged 18 to 65. Diagnosis relied on clinical symptoms, serum thyroxine and TRAb, thyroid ultrasound and orbital computed tomography. This CDR3 region has 13 residues. Germline CDR1 and CDR2: LNHDA and SQIVND (reference sequence). V dropped 3 bases and J dropped 7 bases, with 10 bases sitting between them. This clonotype was seen a handful of times.

Specimen: blood. The chain uses TRBV19 and TRBJ1-5, with no clear D. This clonotype was sampled from a young woman with Graves' hyperthyroidism. CDR3 sequence reads: CASSIRVRQPQHF. DNA for the CDR3: TGTGCCAGTAGTATTCGAGTTCGACAGCCCCAGCATTTT. The full variable domain, with the rest looked up from reference TRBV19 and TRBJ1-5, is DGGITQSPKYLFRKEGQNVTLSCEQNLNHDAMYWYRQDPGQGLRLIYYSQIVNDFQKGDIAEGYSVSREKKESFPLTVTSAQKNPTAFYLCASSIRVRQPQHFGDGTRLSIL.